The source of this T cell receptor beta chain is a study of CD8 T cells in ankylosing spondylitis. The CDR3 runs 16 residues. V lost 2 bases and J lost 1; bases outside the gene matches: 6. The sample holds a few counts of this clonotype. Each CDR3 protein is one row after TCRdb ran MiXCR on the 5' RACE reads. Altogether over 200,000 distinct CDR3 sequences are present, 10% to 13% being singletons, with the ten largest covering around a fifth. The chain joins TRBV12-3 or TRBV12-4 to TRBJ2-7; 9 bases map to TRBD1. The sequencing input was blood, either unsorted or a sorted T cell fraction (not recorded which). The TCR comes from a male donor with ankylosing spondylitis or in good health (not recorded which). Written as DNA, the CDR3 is TGTGCCAGCAGTTTATCGCCGGGACAGGGTTCCTACGAGCAGTACTTC. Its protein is CASSLSPGQGSYEQYF.